What follows is one T cell receptor (beta chain) and its context. Its antigen remains unidentified. Patients were adults with ileal or ileocolonic Crohn's disease needing resection. The sample comes from a study of T cell repertoires in ileal Crohn's disease. Study-level findings and limits: Clonal expansions were more frequent in active smokers than non-smokers at surgery.

Measured with immunoSEQ multiplex PCR; TCRdb has only the in-frame clones, and not every one. Altogether approximately 4,100 clones are present, around 83% being singletons, with the ten largest covering more than 6.5%. Between the trimmed V and J ends, which lost 3 bases and 1 base, there was a span of 14 bases. The CDR3 covers 16 residues. CDR1 KGHSH and CDR2 LQKENI come from the germline V gene. V is TRBV18 and J is TRBJ2-3; tentatively, D is TRBD1 (7 bases). The receptor's source is an adult with Crohn's disease. Material for sequencing was ileal tissue. Here the CDR3 DNA reads TGTGCCAGCTCACCCTCAGGGGGGAGAGGCACAGATACGCAGTATTTT. Protein: CASSPSGGRGTDTQYF.